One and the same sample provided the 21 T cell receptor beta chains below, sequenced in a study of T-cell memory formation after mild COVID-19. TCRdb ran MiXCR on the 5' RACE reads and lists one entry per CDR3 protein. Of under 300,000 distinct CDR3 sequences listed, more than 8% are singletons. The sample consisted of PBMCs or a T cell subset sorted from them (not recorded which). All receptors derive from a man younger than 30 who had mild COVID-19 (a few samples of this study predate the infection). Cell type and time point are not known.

The CDR3 reads CASSPIPSPGAGELFF. The CDR3 DNA follows: TGTGCCAGCAGCCCCATCCCCAGTCCCGGCGCCGGGGAGCTGTTTTTT. This chain uses TRBV7-2 with TRBJ2-2; D is unclear. The V gene lost 5 bases and the J gene lost 6 bases, with 19 bases spanning the gap. The CDR3 runs 16 residues. Per the germline V gene, CDR1 is SGHTA and CDR2 is FQGNSA. Drawing the rest from reference TRBV7-2 and TRBJ2-2, the complete variable domain is GAGVSQSPSNKVTEKGKDVELRCDPISGHTALYWYRQSLGQGLEFLIYFQGNSAPDKSGLPSDRFSAERTGGSVSTLTIQRTQQEDSAVYLCASSPIPSPGAGELFFGEGSRLTVL.

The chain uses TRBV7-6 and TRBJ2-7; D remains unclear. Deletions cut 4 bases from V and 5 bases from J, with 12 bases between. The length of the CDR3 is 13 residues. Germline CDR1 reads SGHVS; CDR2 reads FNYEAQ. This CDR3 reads CASSSYRVNEQYF. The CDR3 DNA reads TGTGCCAGCAGCTCCTACCGCGTGAACGAGCAGTACTTC.

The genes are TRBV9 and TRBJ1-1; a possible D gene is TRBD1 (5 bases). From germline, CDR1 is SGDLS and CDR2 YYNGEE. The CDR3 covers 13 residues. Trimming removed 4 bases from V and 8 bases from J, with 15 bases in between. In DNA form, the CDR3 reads TGTGCCAGCAGCATTATAGGGGAGGGCGAAGCTTTCTTT. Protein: CASSIIGEGEAFF.

CDR3 sequence: CASSFPRSTTKNIQYF. CDR3 DNA: TGTGCCAGCAGTTTCCCCAGAAGTACTACCAAAAACATTCAGTACTTC. The rearrangement joins TRBV6-2 or TRBV6-3 to TRBJ2-4; the D is unclear. The CDR3 has 16 amino acids. The germline V gene encodes CDR1 MNHEY and CDR2 SVGEGT. With 4 bases removed from V and 2 bases from J, the gap between germline ends came to 15 bases.

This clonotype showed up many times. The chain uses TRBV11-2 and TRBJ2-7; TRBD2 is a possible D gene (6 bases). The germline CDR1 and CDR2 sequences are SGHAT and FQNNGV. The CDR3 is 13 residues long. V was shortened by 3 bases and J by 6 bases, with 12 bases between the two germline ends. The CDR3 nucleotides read TGTGCCAGCAGCTTGTGGCGGGGTGGCGAGCAGTACGTC. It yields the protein CASSLWRGGEQYV.

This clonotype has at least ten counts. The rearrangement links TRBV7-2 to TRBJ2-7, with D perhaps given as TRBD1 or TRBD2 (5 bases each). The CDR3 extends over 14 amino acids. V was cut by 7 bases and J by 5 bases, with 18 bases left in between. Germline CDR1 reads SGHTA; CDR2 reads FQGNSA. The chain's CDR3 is CASTWGPSNDEQYF. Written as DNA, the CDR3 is TGTGCCAGCACCTGGGGACCGTCTAATGACGAGCAGTACTTC.

CDR3 protein: CASSSYTEAFF. CDR3 bases: TGTGCCAGCAGCTCCTACACTGAAGCTTTCTTT. The rearrangement links TRBV7-2 to TRBJ1-1; D gene uncertain. This CDR3 has 11 amino acids. CDR1 is SGHTA and CDR2 is FQGNSA in the germline V gene. The V end lost 4 bases, the J end lost 3 bases, and 3 bases lay between the germline ends.

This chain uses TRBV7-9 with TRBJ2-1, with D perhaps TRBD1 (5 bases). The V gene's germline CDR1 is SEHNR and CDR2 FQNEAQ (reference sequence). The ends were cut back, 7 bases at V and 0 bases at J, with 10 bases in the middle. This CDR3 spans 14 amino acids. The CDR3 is CASKKTDSYNEQFF. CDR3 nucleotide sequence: TGTGCCAGCAAGAAGACAGACTCCTACAATGAGCAGTTCTTC.

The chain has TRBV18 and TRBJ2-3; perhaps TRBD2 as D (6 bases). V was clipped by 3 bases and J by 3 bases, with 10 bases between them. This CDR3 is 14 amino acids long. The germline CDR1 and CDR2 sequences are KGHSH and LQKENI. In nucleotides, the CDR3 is TGTGCCAGCTCACCCTCCGGGACTACAGATACGCAGTATTTT. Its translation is CASSPSGTTDTQYF.

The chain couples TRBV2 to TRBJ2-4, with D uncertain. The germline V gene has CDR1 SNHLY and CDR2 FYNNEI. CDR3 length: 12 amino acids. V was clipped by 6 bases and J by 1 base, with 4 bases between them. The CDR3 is CASRRAKNIQYF. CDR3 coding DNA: TGTGCCAGCAGGCGGGCCAAAAACATTCAGTACTTC.

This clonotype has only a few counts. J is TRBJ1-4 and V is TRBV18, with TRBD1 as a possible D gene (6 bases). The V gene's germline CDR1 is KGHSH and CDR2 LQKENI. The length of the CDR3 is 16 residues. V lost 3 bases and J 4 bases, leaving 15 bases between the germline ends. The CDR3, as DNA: TGTGCCAGCTCACCGTTCCAGGACAGCCTTAATGAAAAACTGTTTTTT. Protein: CASSPFQDSLNEKLFF.

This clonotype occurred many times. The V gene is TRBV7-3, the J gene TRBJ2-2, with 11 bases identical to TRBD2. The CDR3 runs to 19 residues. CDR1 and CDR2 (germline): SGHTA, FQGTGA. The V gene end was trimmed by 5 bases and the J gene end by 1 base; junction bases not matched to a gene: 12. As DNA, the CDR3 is TGTGCCAGCAGCCCCTACTATTTAGCGGGGGGGATGAACACCGGGGAGCTGTTTTTT. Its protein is CASSPYYLAGGMNTGELFF.

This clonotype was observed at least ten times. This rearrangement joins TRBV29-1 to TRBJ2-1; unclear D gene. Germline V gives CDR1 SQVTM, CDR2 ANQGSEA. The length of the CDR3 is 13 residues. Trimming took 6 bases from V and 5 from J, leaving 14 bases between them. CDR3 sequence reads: CSVWGARDNEQFF. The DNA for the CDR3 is TGCAGCGTCTGGGGTGCCAGAGACAATGAGCAGTTCTTC.

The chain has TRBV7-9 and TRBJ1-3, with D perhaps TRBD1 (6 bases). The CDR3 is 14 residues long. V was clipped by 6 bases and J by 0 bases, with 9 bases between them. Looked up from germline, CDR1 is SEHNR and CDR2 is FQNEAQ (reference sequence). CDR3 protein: CASSWTASGNTIYF. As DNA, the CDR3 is TGTGCCAGCAGTTGGACAGCCTCTGGAAACACCATATATTTT.

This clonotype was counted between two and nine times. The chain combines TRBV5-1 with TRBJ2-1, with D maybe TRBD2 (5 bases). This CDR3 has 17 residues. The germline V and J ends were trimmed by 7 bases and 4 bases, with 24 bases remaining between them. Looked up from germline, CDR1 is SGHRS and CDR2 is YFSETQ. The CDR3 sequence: CASRKGGNYPLYNEQFF. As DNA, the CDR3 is TGCGCCAGCCGAAAAGGAGGCAATTACCCCCTATACAATGAGCAGTTCTTC.

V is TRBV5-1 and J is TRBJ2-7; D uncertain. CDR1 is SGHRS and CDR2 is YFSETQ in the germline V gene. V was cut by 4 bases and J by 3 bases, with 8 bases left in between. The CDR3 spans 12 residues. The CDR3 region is CASSATFYEQYF. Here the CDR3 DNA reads TGCGCCAGCAGCGCCACATTCTACGAGCAGTACTTC. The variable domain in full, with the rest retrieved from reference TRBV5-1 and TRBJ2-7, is KAGVTQTPRYLIKTRGQQVTLSCSPISGHRSVSWYQQTPGQGLQFLFEYFSETQRNKGNFPGRFSGRQFSNSRSEMNVSTLELGDSALYLCASSATFYEQYFGPGTRLTVT.

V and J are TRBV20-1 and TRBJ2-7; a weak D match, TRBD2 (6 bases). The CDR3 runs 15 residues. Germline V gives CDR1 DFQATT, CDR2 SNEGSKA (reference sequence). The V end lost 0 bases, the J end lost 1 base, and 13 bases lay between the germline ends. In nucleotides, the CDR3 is TGCAGTGCTAGAGATATAACTAGCCTGTCCTACGAGCAGTACTTC. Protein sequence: CSARDITSLSYEQYF.

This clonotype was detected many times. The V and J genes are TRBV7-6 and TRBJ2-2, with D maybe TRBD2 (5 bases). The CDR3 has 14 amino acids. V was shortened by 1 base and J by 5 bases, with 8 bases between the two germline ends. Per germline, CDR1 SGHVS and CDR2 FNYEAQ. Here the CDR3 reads CASSLVGETGELFF. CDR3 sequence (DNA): TGTGCCAGCAGCTTAGTCGGGGAAACCGGGGAGCTGTTTTTT.

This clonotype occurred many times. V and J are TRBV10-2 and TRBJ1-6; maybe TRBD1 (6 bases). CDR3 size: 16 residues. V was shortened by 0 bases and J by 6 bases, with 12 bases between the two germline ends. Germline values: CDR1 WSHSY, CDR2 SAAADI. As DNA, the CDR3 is TGCGCCAGCAGTGAGTCCCGACAGGCCCTTAATTCACCCCTCCACTTT. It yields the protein CASSESRQALNSPLHF.

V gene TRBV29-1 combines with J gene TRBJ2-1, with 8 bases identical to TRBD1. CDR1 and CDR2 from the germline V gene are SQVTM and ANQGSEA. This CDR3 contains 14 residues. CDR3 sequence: CSFNPGQVYNEQFF. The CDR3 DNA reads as TGCAGTTTTAACCCGGGACAGGTCTACAATGAGCAGTTCTTC.

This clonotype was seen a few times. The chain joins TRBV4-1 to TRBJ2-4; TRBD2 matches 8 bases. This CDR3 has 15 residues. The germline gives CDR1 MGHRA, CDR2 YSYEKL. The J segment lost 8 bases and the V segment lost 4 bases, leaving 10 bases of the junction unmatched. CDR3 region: CASSPRGGPLDIQYF. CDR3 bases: TGCGCCAGCAGCCCCCGGGGGGGCCCTCTCGACATTCAGTACTTC.